Listed here is a single T cell receptor (beta chain). These data belong to a study of T cell changes during pregnancy in multiple sclerosis. Looked up from germline, CDR1 is MNHEY and CDR2 is SMNVEV (reference sequence). The ends lost 6 bases at V and 4 bases at J; junction bases unmatched: 9. The CDR3 extends over 15 amino acids. Repertoires were generated with immunoSEQ multiplex PCR, while TCRdb's copy carries only in-frame clones and drops some. The sample lists roughly 36,000 clones, roughly 90% occurring once. The clonotype was recovered from a female donor in good health, enrolled as a control in a pregnancy study. The chain has TRBV27 and TRBJ2-7; 10 bases agree with TRBD2. The material sequenced was peripheral blood, taken in the second trimester of pregnancy. The CDR3 reads CASRALGTSDYEQYF. The CDR3 bases are TGTGCCAGCAGGGCTCTCGGGACTAGCGATTACGAGCAGTACTTC.